This TCR beta chain was identified during a study of glioma-infiltrating T cells. Amplification of TCR alpha and beta CDR3 regions from RNA used iRepertoire nested multiplex PCR. For one-step reverse transcription and amplification, about 90-400 ng of tissue mRNA or PBMC total RNA was used. In TCRdb, the multiplex PCR reads were re-called with MiXCR into one record per CDR3 protein. The top ten clones hold about 11% of a sample with about 410,000 distinct CDR3 sequences, around 38% of them seen once. Germline CDR1 reads SGHAT; CDR2 reads FQNNGV. The CDR3 is 14 residues long. This clonotype was detected many times. Antigen unknown. The junction departs from the called germline gene at one end, perhaps through a read error. Whole-study results and caveats: Patients with low tissue-blood divergence carried a signature set of shared blood CDR3 motifs. Non-neoplastic patients had below-expected tissue-blood divergence, while all gliomas exceeded expectation. CDR3 overlap between tissue and blood was very small.

The clonotype originates from a human donor with low-grade glioma or glioblastoma, undergoing nonglioma brain surgery, or in good health (not recorded which). What was sequenced was glioma tissue, nonneoplastic brain tissue, or PBMCs (not recorded which). The chain is built from TRBV11-2 and TRBJ1-2, with D maybe TRBD1 (6 bases). The CDR3 here is CASSLGGSNYGYTF. CDR3 in DNA: TGTGCCAGCAGTTTAGGGGGTTCTAACTATGGCTACACCTTC. Together with reference TRBV11-2 and TRBJ1-2, the CDR3 gives the full variable domain: EAGVAQSPRYKIIEKRQSVAFWCNPISGHATLYWYQQILGQGPKLLIQFQNNGVVDDSQLPKDRFSAERLKGVDSTLKIQPAKLEDSAVYLCASSLGGSNYGYTFGSGTRLTVV.